This TCR beta chain is drawn from a study of patients and donors after allogeneic stem cell transplantation (dated by TCRdb to the early 2020s). Receptor libraries were prepared by RT-PCR. Instrument used: NextSeq 550. In TCRdb, the public reads were trimmed at Q25 with fastp and aligned with MiXCR, with productive beta chains retained. A single entry per CDR3 protein holds the most common genes and DNA from its merged rows. The sample profile shows about a million distinct CDR3 sequences; roughly 17% of them were found once. Roughly 6% of the sample is taken by the ten largest. There are 14 amino acids in the CDR3, from cysteine to phenylalanine inclusive. Only the CDR3 DNA stays, 42 bases, in frame from base 1. Based on the germline V gene, the CDR1 and CDR2 sequences are SGHRS and YFSETQ. For this chain, trimming is 2 bases at the V end and 3 bases at the J end, and the number of junction bases without a gene match is 2.

Turning to this clonotype: The clone's antigen remains unknown. No base-level quality is on record; no much larger clone is a single base apart.

What was sequenced was blood, either unsorted or a sorted T cell fraction (not recorded which). This clonotype was sampled from a human donor who was either an allogeneic HSCT recipient or a stem cell or donor lymphocyte infusion donor (not recorded which). It is not recorded whose cells these are; they may come from a transplant donor. The rearrangement combines TRBV5-1 with TRBJ1-3; TRBD1 fits 7 bases in the junction. The nucleotide sequence reads as follows: TGCGCCAGCAGCTTCCGGGACAGTGGAAACACCATATATTTT. Its amino acids are CASSFRDSGNTIYF.